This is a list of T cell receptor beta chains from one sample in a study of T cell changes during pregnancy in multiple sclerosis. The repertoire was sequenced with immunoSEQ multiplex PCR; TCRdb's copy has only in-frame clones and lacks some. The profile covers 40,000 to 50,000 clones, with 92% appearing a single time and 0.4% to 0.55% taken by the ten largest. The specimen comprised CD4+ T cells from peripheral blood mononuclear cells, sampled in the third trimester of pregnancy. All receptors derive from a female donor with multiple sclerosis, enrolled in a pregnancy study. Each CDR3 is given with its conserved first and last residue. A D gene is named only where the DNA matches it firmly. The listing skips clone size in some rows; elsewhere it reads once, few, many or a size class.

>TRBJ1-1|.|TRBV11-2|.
TGTGCCAGCAGCTTCCAACGGACAGTGAACACTGAAGCTTTCTTT
CASSFQRTVNTEAFF
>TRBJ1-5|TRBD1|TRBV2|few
TGTGCCAGCAGGGAGCAGGGGGCTGGTCTTAATCAGCCCCAGCATTTT
CASREQGAGLNQPQHF
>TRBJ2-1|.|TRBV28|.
TGTGCCAGCACTAGGGCAGGGGACAATGAGCAGTTCTTC
CASTRAGDNEQFF
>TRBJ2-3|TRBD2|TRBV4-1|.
TGCGCCAGCAGCCAAGATACTGGGACTATGGTAGATACGCAGTATTTT
CASSQDTGTMVDTQYF
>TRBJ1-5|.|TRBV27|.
TGTGCCAGCAGTTTATCAGGGGGTCAGCCCCAGCATTTT
CASSLSGGQPQHF
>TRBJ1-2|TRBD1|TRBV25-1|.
TGTGCCAGCAGTTTCCGAGGGACAGGGGGCGCTAATGGCTACACCTTC
CASSFRGTGGANGYTF
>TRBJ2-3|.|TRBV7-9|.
TGTGCCAGCAGCTTATTACCTGGCTCACGTCGTGGCACAGATACGCAGTATTTT
CASSLLPGSRRGTDTQYF
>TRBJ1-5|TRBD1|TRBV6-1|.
TGTGCCAGCAGGGTCGACAGGGGCACCAATCAGCCCCAGCATTTT
CASRVDRGTNQPQHF
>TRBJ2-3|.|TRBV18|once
TGTGCCAGCTCACGTCCGACTCAACCCACAGATACGCAGTATTTT
CASSRPTQPTDTQYF
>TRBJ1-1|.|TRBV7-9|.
TGTGCCAGCACCCGACTGGGGGCTGAGGTCCAAGCTTTCTTT
CASTRLGAEVQAFF
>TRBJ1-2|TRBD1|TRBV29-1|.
TGCAGCGTTGAAGATACCCAGGGGGCTCAATATGGCTACACCTTC
CSVEDTQGAQYGYTF
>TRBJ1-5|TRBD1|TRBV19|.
TGTGCCAGTAGTAATCGGGGACAGACCTTTGACAATCAGCCCCAGCATTTT
CASSNRGQTFDNQPQHF
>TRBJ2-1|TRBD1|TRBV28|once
TGTGCCAGCAGCCACTCCGGGACAGCTTCCTACAATGAGCAGTTCTTC
CASSHSGTASYNEQFF
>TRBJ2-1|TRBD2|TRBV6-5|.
TGTGCCAGCAGTTCCCACGGCGGGGGGGGCGATGAGCAGTTCTTC
CASSSHGGGGDEQFF
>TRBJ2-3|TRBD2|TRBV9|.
TGTGCCAGCAGCGTAGCCTTAGCGGGAGGAACAGATACGCAGTATTTT
CASSVALAGGTDTQYF
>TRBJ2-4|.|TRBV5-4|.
TGTGCCAGCAGCTTGGAGGGGTCGGCCAAAAACATTCAGTACTTC
CASSLEGSAKNIQYF
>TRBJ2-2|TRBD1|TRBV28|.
TGTGCCAGCAGAAGGGACAGCACAAACACCGGGGAGCTGTTTTTT
CASRRDSTNTGELFF
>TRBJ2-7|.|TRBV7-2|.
TGTGCCAGCAGCTTAGGATCGGGGTCCCCCTACGAGCAGTACTTC
CASSLGSGSPYEQYF
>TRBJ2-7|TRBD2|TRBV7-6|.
TGTGCCAGCAGCCCCTATGGCGGGGGGGAGCAGTACTTC
CASSPYGGGEQYF